These T cell receptor beta chains were read from a single sample in a study of blood T cell repertoires in COVID-19. Repertoires were generated with immunoSEQ multiplex PCR, while TCRdb's copy carries only in-frame clones and drops some. The table lists under 30,000 clones, approximately 96% of them singletons. Material for sequencing was peripheral blood. These receptors came from a human donor with active COVID-19. The donor label of this sample is uncertain. Both conserved end residues are part of each CDR3. A D gene is named only where the DNA matches it firmly. Some rows mark clone size as missing; the rest say once, few, many or name a class of expanded clone.

d_gene	j_gene	v_gene	abundance	CDR3aa	CDR3nt
TRBD1	TRBJ2-7	TRBV9	NA	CASSVRRDRLAEQYF	TGTGCCAGCAGCGTCCGTCGGGACAGGTTGGCCGAGCAGTACTTC
NA	TRBJ1-5	TRBV7-9	NA	CASSLLGEGQPQHF	TGTGCCAGCAGCTTGCTTGGGGAGGGCCAGCCCCAGCATTTT
NA	TRBJ1-6	TRBV12-3/TRBV12-4	NA	CASNALANSPLHF	TGTGCCAGCAACGCCTTGGCTAATTCACCCCTCCACTTT
NA	TRBJ1-4	TRBV4-3	NA	CASSHKYQSRGDEKLFF	TGCGCCAGCAGCCACAAGTATCAGTCTCGGGGTGATGAAAAACTGTTTTTT
NA	TRBJ1-2	TRBV19	NA	CASSNHEAGGYGYTF	TGTGCCAGTAGTAACCATGAAGCGGGGGGCTATGGCTACACCTTC
NA	TRBJ1-6	TRBV19	NA	CASMGPGGLYSPLHF	TGTGCCAGTATGGGCCCGGGGGGTTTGTATTCACCCCTCCACTTT
NA	TRBJ2-5	TRBV15	NA	CATSRDRETQYF	TGTGCCACCAGCAGAGACAGGGAGACCCAGTACTTC
NA	TRBJ1-4	TRBV10-3	NA	CAISESAGAVNEKLFF	TGTGCCATCAGTGAGTCGGCAGGGGCCGTTAATGAAAAACTGTTTTTT
TRBD2	TRBJ2-3	TRBV6-6	NA	CASEVSSGSADTQYF	TGTGCCAGCGAAGTTTCTAGCGGGAGTGCAGATACGCAGTATTTT
TRBD1	TRBJ1-3	TRBV5-4	NA	CASSLPKTGGYGNTIYF	TGTGCCAGCAGCTTGCCCAAGACAGGGGGCTATGGAAACACCATATATTTT
NA	TRBJ2-7	TRBV7-8	once	CASSLGSGPEGWYF	TGTGCCAGCAGCTTAGGTAGCGGACCAGAGGGTTGGTACTTC
TRBD2	TRBJ2-1	TRBV10-1	NA	CASSGGGVGEQFF	TGCGCCAGCAGTGGCGGGGGGGTAGGGGAGCAGTTCTTC
TRBD1	TRBJ1-1	TRBV6-5	NA	CASRSRGRSTEAFF	TGTGCCAGCAGGTCCAGGGGGCGCTCCACTGAAGCTTTCTTT
TRBD1	TRBJ1-6	TRBV19	NA	CASEDRAGTPLHF	TGTGCCAGTGAAGACAGGGCGGGTACGCCCCTCCACTTT
TRBD1	TRBJ2-7	TRBV6-6	NA	CASSQGASYEQYF	TGTGCCAGCAGCCAGGGGGCAAGCTACGAGCAGTACTTC
NA	TRBJ2-7	TRBV5-1	once	CASSLGGDSLYEQYF	TGCGCCAGCAGCTTGGGGGGGGACTCCCTGTACGAGCAGTACTTC
TRBD1	TRBJ2-1	TRBV5-6	NA	CASSENRGHYNEQFF	TGTGCCAGCAGTGAGAACAGGGGGCATTACAATGAGCAGTTCTTC
TRBD1	TRBJ2-1	TRBV3-1/TRBV3-2	NA	CASSQDSEQGAYNEQFF	TGTGCCAGCAGCCAAGATAGCGAACAGGGGGCATATAATGAGCAGTTCTTC
NA	TRBJ1-1	TRBV5-1	NA	CASSLGTADTEAFF	TGCGCCAGCAGCTTGGGGACAGCTGACACTGAAGCTTTCTTT
TRBD2	TRBJ2-7	TRBV6-2/TRBV6-3	NA	CASSSGTSGSYEQYF	TGTGCCAGCAGCTCCGGGACTAGCGGATCCTACGAGCAGTACTTC
NA	TRBJ1-1	TRBV25-1	NA	CASSLTAEAFF	TGTGCCAGCAGTCTGACAGCTGAAGCTTTCTTT
NA	TRBJ2-5	TRBV6-5	NA	CASSTHRGGETQYF	TGTGCCAGCAGTACACACAGGGGGGGGGAGACCCAGTACTTC
TRBD2	TRBJ2-5	TRBV7-9	NA	CASSAGTASGGETQYF	TGTGCCAGCAGCGCGGGGACCGCGTCGGGGGGGGAGACCCAGTACTTC
TRBD1	TRBJ2-7	TRBV19	few	CASSRTGRRAYEQYF	TGTGCCAGTAGTCGGACAGGGAGGAGGGCCTACGAGCAGTACTTC
NA	TRBJ2-2	TRBV6-1	NA	CASSESRVWELFF	TGTGCCAGCAGTGAATCTCGTGTCTGGGAGCTGTTTTTT
TRBD1	TRBJ1-2	TRBV6-2/TRBV6-3	NA	CASSYPGTGLYGYTF	TGTGCCAGCAGTTACCCCGGGACAGGGCTGTATGGCTACACCTTC
NA	TRBJ2-1	TRBV6-5	once	CASSYLGGSYNEQFF	TGTGCCAGCAGTTACTTAGGGGGTTCCTACAATGAGCAGTTCTTC
TRBD1	TRBJ1-6	TRBV5-1	NA	CASSEQTGSGNSPLHF	TGCGCCAGCAGCGAGCAGACAGGGAGTGGAAATTCACCCCTCCACTTT
NA	TRBJ2-5	TRBV28	NA	CASSSAGSGEGGETQYF	TGTGCCAGCAGCTCCGCCGGGTCAGGGGAGGGTGGGGAGACCCAGTACTTC
NA	TRBJ1-4	TRBV30	NA	CAWSRGATNEKLFF	TGTGCCTGGAGTCGAGGTGCAACTAATGAAAAACTGTTTTTT
TRBD1	TRBJ1-3	TRBV5-1	NA	CASSQTGDSGNTIYF	TGCGCCAGCAGCCAAACAGGGGACTCTGGAAACACCATATATTTT
NA	TRBJ2-1	TRBV28	few	CASRRGLVSPVMEQFF	TGTGCCAGCAGACGTGGACTCGTTTCCCCCGTGATGGAGCAGTTCTTC
NA	TRBJ2-7	TRBV4-3	NA	CASSQDGGREQYF	TGCGCCAGCAGCCAAGACGGAGGGCGCGAGCAGTACTTC
NA	TRBJ2-7	TRBV29-1	once	CSVESPGTYEQYF	TGCAGCGTTGAGAGCCCAGGTACCTACGAGCAGTACTTC
TRBD2	TRBJ2-3	TRBV6-2/TRBV6-3	NA	CASSDGLAGGPDTQYF	TGTGCCAGCAGTGACGGACTAGCGGGGGGGCCAGATACGCAGTATTTT
NA	TRBJ1-6	TRBV3-1/TRBV3-2	few	CASSQPPGESNSPLHF	TGTGCCAGCAGCCAACCACCAGGGGAGTCTAATTCACCCCTCCACTTT
NA	TRBJ1-1	TRBV3-1/TRBV3-2	once	CASSQLSGQMNTEAFF	TGTGCCAGCAGCCAACTTTCAGGACAGATGAACACTGAAGCTTTCTTT
NA	TRBJ1-1	TRBV4-1	NA	CASSAQGGEAFF	TGCGCCAGCAGTGCCCAGGGTGGAGAGGCTTTCTTT
NA	TRBJ2-1	TRBV15	few	CATSSPTGNLNNEQFF	TGTGCCACCAGCAGCCCGACAGGCAATTTAAACAATGAGCAGTTCTTC
TRBD2	TRBJ2-5	TRBV24-1	NA	CATSDLGTKGRETQYF	TGTGCCACCAGTGATTTAGGGACTAAGGGACGGGAGACCCAGTACTTC
NA	TRBJ2-3	TRBV5-1	NA	CASSTTGDTDTQYF	TGCGCCAGCAGCACAACAGGAGACACAGATACGCAGTATTTT
TRBD1	TRBJ2-1	TRBV10-3	NA	CAISTDRVEGNEQFF	TGTGCCATCAGTACGGACAGGGTTGAAGGCAATGAGCAGTTCTTC
TRBD1	TRBJ1-1	TRBV11-2	NA	CASSLGQGGNTEAFF	TGTGCCAGCAGCCTCGGACAGGGTGGTAACACTGAAGCTTTCTTT
TRBD1	TRBJ1-2	TRBV27	NA	CASSYQHRGGGYTF	TGTGCCAGCAGTTACCAACACAGGGGAGGTGGCTACACCTTC
NA	TRBJ2-2	TRBV20-1	NA	CSASRAGVTGELFF	TGCAGTGCTAGTAGAGCCGGAGTCACCGGGGAGCTGTTTTTT
NA	TRBJ1-2	TRBV19	NA	CASSKVMATTPYGYTF	TGTGCCAGTAGTAAAGTTATGGCGACAACCCCCTATGGCTACACCTTC
NA	TRBJ2-2	TRBV2	NA	CASSDSWRGELFF	TGTGCCAGCAGTGACTCTTGGAGGGGGGAGCTGTTTTTT
TRBD2	TRBJ2-3	TRBV28	NA	CASSPGLFTDTQYF	TGTGCCAGCAGTCCGGGACTATTCACAGATACGCAGTATTTT
TRBD2	TRBJ2-3	TRBV6-5	NA	CASSSGLAGSTDTQYF	TGTGCCAGCAGTTCAGGACTAGCGGGAAGCACAGATACGCAGTATTTT
NA	TRBJ2-3	TRBV6-1	NA	CASSEETRTWRTDTQYF	TGTGCCAGCAGTGAAGAAACCAGGACTTGGCGCACAGATACGCAGTATTTT
TRBD2	TRBJ2-7	TRBV19	NA	CASSISGRGAYEQYF	TGTGCCAGTAGTATCTCCGGGCGGGGGGCCTACGAGCAGTACTTC
TRBD1	TRBJ2-6	TRBV30	NA	CAWSRPGRGLSGANVLTF	TGTGCCTGGAGCCGTCCGGGCAGGGGGCTCAGTGGGGCCAACGTCCTGACTTTC
TRBD1	TRBJ1-2	TRBV30	NA	CAWSRQGATYGYTF	TGTGCCTGGAGCAGACAGGGGGCGACATATGGCTACACCTTC